This T cell receptor (beta chain) was documented in a study of blood T cell repertoires in COVID-19. About the research overall: In each case, the material was cDNA or gDNA derived from T cells, B-cell-depleted T cells, or PBMCs.

The assay was immunoSEQ multiplex PCR, and TCRdb's table has in-frame clones only and misses some. The table shows approximately 290,000 clones, with approximately 83% occurring only once. Cohort assignment relied on participant-reported clinical history. What was sequenced was PBMCs or T cells enriched from blood (not recorded which). The origin of this receptor is a woman under 40 who had recovered from COVID-19.

The CDR3: CASRPGLDARDTQYF. The CDR3 nucleotides are TGTGCCAGCAGACCGGGACTAGATGCTCGGGATACGCAGTATTTT. The rearrangement uses TRBV28 and TRBJ2-3; TRBD2 aligns across 8 bases. With V trimmed by 6 bases and J by 6 bases, 11 bases remained unmatched. Germline values: CDR1 MDHEN, CDR2 SYDVKM. This CDR3 has 15 residues.